This is a list of T cell receptor beta chains from one sample in a study of tumour-infiltrating T cells in Burkitt lymphoma. Here immunoSEQ multiplex PCR was the method, and the copy in TCRdb shows in-frame clones only, minus some. This sample has more than 1,500 clones, with 18% found just once. Sample: tumor tissue. Receptor source: a human donor with diffuse large B-cell lymphoma. CDR3s include the opening cysteine and the closing phenylalanine or tryptophan. The D gene is left open where the match is weak. A row's size may be missing; if present it is once, few, many or a size class.

D gene	V gene	J gene	clone size	CDR3 protein	CDR3 DNA
TRBD1	TRBV27	TRBJ1-2	-	CASSSPGQGAQGYTF	TGTGCCAGCAGTTCTCCGGGACAGGGGGCGCAGGGCTACACCTTC
-	TRBV2	TRBJ2-1	-	CASINGLDEQFF	TGTGCCAGCATCAACGGGCTCGATGAGCAGTTCTTC
TRBD1	TRBV19	TRBJ1-5	-	CASSGDRGSNQPQHF	TGTGCCAGTAGCGGGGACAGGGGCAGCAATCAGCCCCAGCATTTT
TRBD1	TRBV7-8	TRBJ1-6	-	CASSLEDRQTYNSPLHF	TGTGCCAGCAGCTTAGAGGACAGGCAAACCTATAATTCACCCCTCCACTTT
TRBD2	TRBV10-3	TRBJ2-5	few	CAISVSVGTSEFLYPGETQYF	TGTGCCATCAGTGTTTCGGTCGGGACTAGCGAGTTCCTATATCCCGGAGAGACCCAGTACTTC
TRBD2	TRBV7-3	TRBJ2-1	few	CASSRGVAGNNEQFF	TGTGCCAGCAGCCGGGGGGTAGCGGGCAACAATGAGCAGTTCTTC
-	TRBV18	TRBJ1-1	-	CASSPSYTEAFF	TGTGCCAGCTCACCGTCATACACTGAAGCTTTCTTT
-	TRBV2	TRBJ2-3	few	CASSGGRTSPRTDTQYF	TGTGCCAGCAGTGGAGGAAGGACTTCTCCCCGCACAGATACGCAGTATTTT
-	TRBV30	TRBJ1-4	large	CAWSVLLSEKLFF	TGTGCCTGGAGTGTTCTACTGTCAGAAAAACTGTTTTTT
-	TRBV7-9	TRBJ1-3	-	CASSFSELSGNTIYF	TGTGCCAGCAGCTTCAGTGAGCTCTCTGGAAACACCATATATTTT
-	TRBV19	TRBJ2-7	-	CASSWGYEQYF	TGTGCCAGTAGTTGGGGTTACGAGCAGTACTTC
-	TRBV6-5	TRBJ2-2	few	CASSYEGGRIGELFF	TGTGCCAGCAGTTACGAAGGGGGTCGGATCGGGGAGCTGTTTTTT
-	TRBV19	TRBJ1-6	-	CASRFTSYNSPLHF	TGTGCCAGTAGGTTCACCTCCTATAATTCACCCCTCCACTTT
-	TRBV12-2	TRBJ1-2	-	CASRLGHFYGYTF	TGTGCAAGTCGCTTAGGACACTTCTATGGCTACACCTTC
-	TRBV9	TRBJ2-2	hyperexpanded	CASSVVGAGELFF	TGTGCCAGCAGCGTAGTAGGCGCCGGGGAGCTGTTTTTT
TRBD1	TRBV29-1	TRBJ1-2	-	CSVGAGTGGGYTF	TGCAGCGTTGGGGCCGGGACAGGGGGCGGCTACACCTTC
-	TRBV6-1	TRBJ1-6	-	CASSEVTAPGSPLHF	TGTGCCAGCAGTGAAGTAACGGCCCCGGGTTCACCCCTCCACTTT
TRBD2	TRBV7-9	TRBJ2-1	few	CASSNPGLAIFNEQFF	TGTGCCAGCAGCAACCCGGGACTAGCGATATTTAATGAGCAGTTCTTC
-	TRBV13	TRBJ2-2	few	CASSLGDLTGELFF	TGTGCCAGCAGCTTAGGGGACTTAACCGGGGAGCTGTTTTTT
-	TRBV5-1	TRBJ2-3	few	CASSLNGPGSDTQYF	TGCGCCAGCAGCTTGAATGGACCCGGTAGCGATACGCAGTATTTT
TRBD1	TRBV5-1	TRBJ2-2	few	CASSSTGAGELFF	TGCGCCAGCAGCTCGACAGGGGCCGGGGAGCTGTTTTTT
TRBD2	TRBV9	TRBJ2-3	-	CASSVTSGTDTQYF	TGTGCCAGCAGCGTTACTAGCGGCACAGATACGCAGTATTTT
-	TRBV18	TRBJ2-7	large	CASSGNRPYEQYF	TGTGCCAGCTCAGGGAACAGACCCTACGAGCAGTACTTC
-	TRBV27	TRBJ1-2	few	CASSLSLQLYGYTF	TGTGCCAGCAGTTTATCGCTCCAGCTCTATGGCTACACCTTC
TRBD1	TRBV5-4	TRBJ1-4	-	CASSSRDSPIEKLFF	TGTGCCAGCAGCTCCCGGGACAGTCCGATTGAAAAACTGTTTTTT
-	TRBV5-1	TRBJ1-1	once	CASSPDGLGEAFF	TGCGCCAGCAGCCCGGACGGTTTGGGTGAAGCTTTCTTT
-	TRBV2	TRBJ2-5	-	CASRRPQTQETQYF	TGTGCCAGCAGGCGGCCCCAAACCCAAGAGACCCAGTACTTC
TRBD1	TRBV5-1	TRBJ2-1	few	CASSSAGQGFNEQFF	TGCGCCAGCAGCTCCGCGGGACAGGGGTTCAATGAGCAGTTCTTC
-	TRBV9	TRBJ2-5	-	CASSPQAGGETQYF	TGTGCCAGCAGCCCCCAGGCCGGGGGTGAGACCCAGTACTTC
-	TRBV7-9	TRBJ1-4	few	CASSLGQATNEKLFF	TGTGCCAGCAGCTTAGGGCAAGCAACTAATGAAAAACTGTTTTTT
TRBD1	TRBV27	TRBJ1-2	few	CASSWDRASYGYTF	TGTGCCAGCAGTTGGGACAGGGCTTCGTATGGCTACACCTTC
TRBD2	TRBV19	TRBJ2-1	large	CASSRGGGPNEQFF	TGTGCCAGTAGTCGGGGCGGGGGGCCGAATGAGCAGTTCTTC
-	TRBV30	TRBJ2-7	-	CGIGKGTYEQYF	TGTGGGATAGGGAAGGGGACCTACGAGCAGTACTTC
TRBD1	TRBV10-2	TRBJ2-5	few	CASSWTGGTETQYF	TGCGCCAGCAGTTGGACAGGGGGTACGGAGACCCAGTACTTC
-	TRBV27	TRBJ1-2	few	CASSPGRLYGYTF	TGTGCCAGCAGCCCGGGACGCCTCTATGGCTACACCTTC
-	TRBV7-9	TRBJ2-1	few	CASSPRNTDDEQFF	TGTGCCAGCAGCCCCCGCAACACCGACGATGAGCAGTTCTTC
TRBD1	TRBV6-1	TRBJ2-5	few	CASKLGQGAETQYF	TGTGCCAGCAAACTAGGACAGGGGGCTGAGACCCAGTACTTC
-	TRBV27	TRBJ2-2	few	CASSMAAGELFF	TGTGCCAGCAGTATGGCAGCCGGGGAGCTGTTTTTT
-	TRBV27	TRBJ2-1	-	CASTLGAGANEQFF	TGTGCCAGCACCCTGGGGGCAGGGGCCAATGAGCAGTTCTTC
TRBD1	TRBV5-5	TRBJ1-3	few	CASSSDRVNTIYF	TGTGCCAGCAGCTCGGACAGGGTGAACACCATATATTTT
-	TRBV15	TRBJ1-6	few	CATSRDPSSPLHF	TGTGCCACCAGCAGAGATCCATCATCACCCCTCCACTTT
-	TRBV14	TRBJ1-1	few	CASSQSPRTEAFF	TGTGCCAGCAGCCAATCCCCCCGGACTGAAGCTTTCTTT
TRBD1	TRBV18	TRBJ2-7	few	CTSSGGPGTGSYEQYF	TGTACCAGCTCAGGGGGGCCCGGGACAGGGTCCTACGAGCAGTACTTC
TRBD1	TRBV25-1	TRBJ2-2	-	CASSGPGRGLTGELFF	TGTGCCAGCAGTGGCCCCGGAAGGGGGCTAACCGGGGAGCTGTTTTTT
TRBD1	TRBV10-2	TRBJ1-2	-	CASSVVPGQGASGYTF	TGCGCCAGCTCTGTAGTACCGGGACAGGGGGCGAGCGGCTACACCTTC
TRBD1	TRBV27	TRBJ1-6	few	CASSSGQNSPLHF	TGTGCCAGCAGTTCGGGACAGAATTCACCCCTCCACTTT
TRBD1	TRBV6-5	TRBJ1-1	-	CASSADRATEAFF	TGTGCCAGCAGTGCCGACAGGGCGACTGAAGCTTTCTTT
-	TRBV7-9	TRBJ2-5	-	CASTQGSQGTQYF	TGTGCCAGCACCCAAGGGAGCCAGGGGACCCAGTACTTC
-	TRBV27	TRBJ1-6	few	CASSLEGGFGSPLHF	TGTGCCAGCAGTTTGGAGGGTGGCTTTGGTTCACCCCTCCACTTT
-	TRBV7-9	TRBJ1-1	few	CASSLVNTEAFF	TGTGCCAGCAGCTTAGTGAACACTGAAGCTTTCTTT
-	TRBV4-1	TRBJ2-7	-	CASSQEFGDYEQYF	TGCGCCAGCAGCCAAGAGTTTGGCGACTACGAGCAGTACTTC
-	TRBV30	TRBJ1-3	-	CAWRENRQTIYF	TGTGCCTGGAGGGAAAACAGACAAACCATATATTTT
-	TRBV13	TRBJ2-5	-	CASSLQGPYETQYF	TGTGCCAGCAGCTTACAGGGGCCCTACGAGACCCAGTACTTC
TRBD1	TRBV5-8	TRBJ2-7	-	CASSNLPGQGYEQYF	TGTGCCAGCAGCAATCTCCCGGGACAGGGTTACGAGCAGTACTTC
-	TRBV5-4	TRBJ2-7	-	CASSQSGTIYEQYF	TGTGCCAGCAGCCAAAGTGGAACCATCTACGAGCAGTACTTC
TRBD2	TRBV5-6	TRBJ2-3	few	CASSYGLASTDTQYF	TGTGCCAGCAGCTACGGACTAGCGAGCACAGATACGCAGTATTTT
-	TRBV4-1	TRBJ2-7	-	CASSQERTGEQYF	TGCGCCAGCAGCCAAGAGAGGACTGGGGAGCAGTACTTC
-	TRBV20-1	TRBJ2-7	-	CSAKQIYEQYF	TGCAGTGCTAAACAGATCTACGAGCAGTACTTC
-	TRBV13	TRBJ1-4	large	CASSAGPRGANEKLFF	TGTGCCAGCAGCGCCGGGCCCCGAGGAGCTAATGAAAAACTGTTTTTT